This T cell receptor beta chain was captured in a study of beta chain features in type 1 diabetes. Regarding the study as a whole: Shorter TCRB CDR3s, moderately but significantly so, were found in Type 1 diabetes patients in all four CD4+ subsets.

Expressed TCRB transcripts got sequenced, as all isolated RNA was reverse transcribed. Assay: immunoSEQ multiplex PCR; the TCRdb copy retains only in-frame clones and omits some. The table shows around 130,000 clones, with around 8.8% occurring only once. A note on this clone: Its antigen is undetermined.

The CDR3 runs 15 residues. Trimming removed 0 bases from V and 1 base from J; junction bases left unmatched: 0. Germline V gives CDR1 SGHTA, CDR2 FQGNSA. The clonotype originates from a man aged 30 to 45 with type 1 diabetes. The source material was central memory CD4+ T cells from blood. This chain joins TRBV7-2 and TRBJ2-3; TRBD2 agrees at 8 bases. CDR3 loop: CASSLARGGTDTQYF. Here the CDR3 DNA reads TGTGCCAGCAGCTTAGCGCGGGGGGGCACAGATACGCAGTATTTT.